These T cell receptor beta chains were read from a single sample in a study of Ad26.COV2.S vaccination and SARS-CoV-2 variants. TCRdb's copy holds only in-frame clones and misses some; the assay was immunoSEQ multiplex PCR. In the table there are about 350,000 clones, around 89% of which are singletons. Sequenced here: peripheral blood, sampled in a trial of Ad26.COV2.S vaccine versus placebo. The source is a person between 18 and 60 years old who received the Ad26.COV2.S COVID-19 vaccine or a placebo. CDR3s include the opening cysteine and the closing phenylalanine or tryptophan. A D gene is named only where the DNA matches it firmly. Clone sizes are given selectively: once, few, many, or a class where the clone is expanded.

D	V	J	size	CDR3	DNA
-	TRBV7-9	TRBJ2-7	few	CASSPPRVPYEQYF	TGTGCCAGCAGCCCCCCCCGGGTGCCCTACGAGCAGTACTTC
-	TRBV27	TRBJ1-1	-	CASSFAGPTEAFF	TGTGCCAGCAGTTTCGCAGGGCCCACTGAAGCTTTCTTT
TRBD1	TRBV24-1	TRBJ2-7	-	CATSDPGQGYEQYF	TGTGCCACCAGTGATCCGGGACAGGGCTACGAGCAGTACTTC
-	TRBV7-9	TRBJ2-1	-	CASSLTASNNEQFF	TGTGCCAGCAGCTTAACGGCTAGCAACAATGAGCAGTTCTTC
TRBD2	TRBV7-8	TRBJ2-1	-	CASSLGASGTDNEQFF	TGTGCCAGCAGCTTAGGGGCTAGCGGGACCGACAATGAGCAGTTCTTC
-	TRBV5-1	TRBJ2-2	once	CASSWGYGGNTGELFF	TGCGCCAGCAGCTGGGGATACGGGGGGAACACCGGGGAGCTGTTTTTT
TRBD1	TRBV7-8	TRBJ1-5	-	CASSSVRGLRNKSNQPQHF	TGTGCCAGCAGCTCCGTAAGGGGGCTTCGAAATAAGAGCAATCAGCCCCAGCATTTT
-	TRBV3-1/TRBV3-2	TRBJ1-6	few	CASSQGQKNSPLHF	TGTGCCAGCAGCCAAGGACAGAAAAATTCACCCCTCCACTTT
-	TRBV18	TRBJ1-4	-	CASSDRATNEKLFF	TGTGCCAGCTCAGACAGAGCAACTAATGAAAAACTGTTTTTT
-	TRBV11-2	TRBJ2-7	-	CASSLAGALRYEQYF	TGTGCCAGCAGCTTAGCGGGGGCCCTACGGTACGAGCAGTACTTC
TRBD2	TRBV7-8	TRBJ2-7	-	CASSSGTSPRRYEQYF	TGTGCCAGCAGTTCCGGGACTAGCCCCCGGCGGTACGAGCAGTACTTC
-	TRBV19	TRBJ2-1	-	CASSSRTDSSYNEQFF	TGTGCCAGTAGTTCCCGGACGGATAGCTCCTACAATGAGCAGTTCTTC
TRBD1	TRBV15	TRBJ1-4	-	CATARGQNNEKLFF	TGTGCCACCGCCCGGGGACAGAATAATGAAAAACTGTTTTTT
-	TRBV30	TRBJ2-4	-	CAWSVGGNIQYF	TGTGCCTGGAGTGTTGGAGGAAACATTCAGTACTTC
-	TRBV12-5	TRBJ2-1	-	CASGLGYEQFF	TGTGCTAGTGGTTTGGGGTATGAGCAGTTCTTC
-	TRBV19	TRBJ2-7	-	CASSSGLVNHEQYF	TGTGCCAGTAGTAGCGGTCTGGTTAACCACGAGCAGTACTTC
-	TRBV7-9	TRBJ1-1	-	CASSLGSDGNEAFF	TGTGCCAGCAGCTTAGGATCCGACGGCAATGAAGCTTTCTTT
-	TRBV5-4	TRBJ2-7	-	CASSLDSISYEQYF	TGTGCCAGCAGCCTGGACAGTATCTCCTACGAGCAGTACTTC
-	TRBV6-2/TRBV6-3	TRBJ2-2	-	CASSWDTTNTGELFF	TGTGCCAGCAGCTGGGACACCACGAACACCGGGGAGCTGTTTTTT
-	TRBV12-3/TRBV12-4	TRBJ2-3	-	CASSIRTDTQYF	TGTGCCAGCAGTATACGCACAGATACGCAGTATTTT
-	TRBV15	TRBJ1-1	once	CATSRPGRGNEAFF	TGTGCCACCAGCAGGCCCGGACGGGGGAATGAAGCTTTCTTT
-	TRBV27	TRBJ2-7	-	CASKYTSHDSYEQYF	TGTGCCAGCAAATACACAAGCCATGATTCTTACGAGCAGTACTTC
TRBD2	TRBV2	TRBJ2-1	few	CASRFLGGGYEQFF	TGTGCCAGCAGGTTCCTGGGGGGGGGTTATGAGCAGTTCTTC
TRBD2	TRBV19	TRBJ2-3	-	CASLEPGLAGVGDTQYF	TGTGCCAGTCTCGAGCCCGGCCTAGCGGGAGTTGGAGATACGCAGTATTTT
TRBD2	TRBV7-9	TRBJ2-5	-	CASSLSQTSGETQYF	TGTGCCAGCAGCTTAAGTCAGACTAGCGGAGAGACCCAGTACTTC
-	TRBV28	TRBJ1-5	-	CASSPYRQFANQPQHF	TGTGCCAGCAGTCCCTATAGACAGTTTGCTAATCAGCCCCAGCATTTT
TRBD1	TRBV5-4	TRBJ2-7	few	CASSLPGQGVAEQYF	TGTGCCAGCAGCTTGCCGGGACAGGGAGTTGCCGAGCAGTACTTC
-	TRBV30	TRBJ1-2	-	CAWNAGNNYGYTF	TGTGCCTGGAATGCAGGGAATAACTATGGCTACACCTTC
-	TRBV27	TRBJ2-3	once	CASSPPGSGTQYF	TGTGCCAGTAGCCCCCCTGGGTCCGGTACGCAGTATTTT
TRBD1	TRBV28	TRBJ2-7	-	CASSFSGTGGHEQYF	TGTGCCAGCAGTTTTTCCGGGACAGGAGGGCACGAGCAGTACTTC
-	TRBV7-9	TRBJ2-7	-	CASSSKGGEQYF	TGTGCCAGCAGCTCAAAAGGGGGCGAGCAGTACTTC
-	TRBV12-3/TRBV12-4	TRBJ1-1	-	CASNVLGDTEAFF	TGTGCCAGCAACGTACTGGGGGACACTGAAGCTTTCTTT
-	TRBV4-2	TRBJ2-3	-	CASSLPQTSTDTQYF	TGTGCCAGCAGCCTCCCCCAAACTAGCACAGATACGCAGTATTTT
-	TRBV28	TRBJ1-2	-	CASSLPLFTDTNGYTF	TGTGCCAGCAGTTTACCCCTTTTTACAGATACGAATGGCTACACCTTC
TRBD2	TRBV5-1	TRBJ2-2	-	CASSSTSGRAGELFF	TGCGCCAGCAGCTCAACTAGCGGGAGGGCCGGGGAGCTGTTTTTT
-	TRBV3-1/TRBV3-2	TRBJ2-7	-	CASSQVAYEQYF	TGTGCCAGCAGCCAAGTTGCCTACGAGCAGTACTTC
-	TRBV5-1	TRBJ1-6	-	CASRPDGVSSPLHF	TGCGCCAGCAGACCGGACGGGGTTTCCTCACCCCTCCACTTT
TRBD2	TRBV19	TRBJ2-1	-	CASSIWRTSGGSSSYNEQFF	TGTGCCAGTAGTATTTGGAGGACTAGCGGGGGTTCGAGCTCCTACAATGAGCAGTTCTTC
TRBD1	TRBV18	TRBJ1-2	once	CASSPNLMDRGENGYTF	TGTGCCAGCTCACCGAACCTAATGGACAGGGGAGAGAATGGCTACACCTTC
-	TRBV2	TRBJ1-4	-	CASSPSRSIVSGKLFF	TGTGCCAGCAGCCCCTCGAGGAGTATCGTCTCAGGAAAACTGTTTTTT
-	TRBV3-1/TRBV3-2	TRBJ1-2	-	CASSRDRGYTF	TGTGCCAGCAGCCGGGACCGAGGCTACACCTTC
-	TRBV6-1	TRBJ2-3	-	CASSDRQEISTDTQYF	TGTGCCAGCAGTGACCGACAGGAGATAAGCACAGATACGCAGTATTTT
TRBD2	TRBV6-6	TRBJ2-3	-	CASSFRLRGGDDTQYF	TGTGCCAGCAGTTTCCGCCTCCGCGGGGGGGACGATACGCAGTATTTT
-	TRBV2	TRBJ2-5	once	CASSAEQVQETQYF	TGTGCCAGCAGTGCGGAACAGGTGCAAGAGACCCAGTACTTC
TRBD1	TRBV5-1	TRBJ2-2	-	CASSLQGAQAGELFF	TGCGCCAGCAGCTTGCAGGGGGCGCAAGCTGGGGAGCTGTTTTTT
TRBD2	TRBV3-1/TRBV3-2	TRBJ2-3	-	CASSHGGGRSTDTQYF	TGTGCCAGCAGCCACGGGGGGGGGCGTAGCACAGATACGCAGTATTTT
-	TRBV9	TRBJ2-3	-	CASSVNTDTQYF	TGTGCCAGCAGCGTCAACACAGATACGCAGTATTTT
TRBD2	TRBV5-3	TRBJ2-3	-	CARSLEIGLAGGSADTQYF	TGTGCCAGAAGCTTGGAGATTGGACTAGCGGGGGGGAGTGCAGATACGCAGTATTTT
TRBD2	TRBV14	TRBJ2-1	-	CASSQFSSGTEQFF	TGTGCCAGCAGCCAGTTCTCTAGCGGGACTGAGCAGTTCTTC
TRBD2	TRBV29-1	TRBJ2-7	once	CSVEVQTSGNYEQYF	TGCAGCGTTGAAGTTCAGACTAGCGGGAACTACGAGCAGTACTTC